One sample yielded the 29 T cell receptor beta chains listed below, sequenced in a study of human CD8 memory T cell subsets. Production of TCR beta libraries used UMI-labeled 5' RACE as the method. TCRdb re-called the 5' RACE reads and gives one entry per CDR3 protein, without DNA. The sample has about 17,000 distinct CDR3 sequences; the top ten hold around 5.4%. Material: CD8+ stem-like memory T cells (TSCM and TCM) sorted from PBMCs. Indicated subset: stem-like memory CD8 T cells (TSTEM), CCR7+ PD-1- TIGIT-. The receptor source for this set is a human donor in good health.

The chain uses TRBV20-1 and TRBJ2-1. The CDR3 spans 16 residues. Germline V gene sequence: CDR1 DFQATT, CDR2 SNEGSKA (reference sequence). The CDR3 sequence: CSARDFLSDSYNEQFF.

V usage is TRBV7-9 and J usage is TRBJ1-2; TCRdb's D call of TRBD1 is untestable without DNA. The CDR3 covers 13 residues. Germline assignment: CDR1 SEHNR and CDR2 FQNEAQ (reference sequence). This chain's CDR3 is CASSSDGTLGYTF.

The chain uses TRBV6-2 or TRBV6-3 and TRBJ2-1; TCRdb calls TRBD1, which cannot be checked without DNA. Germline CDR1 reads MNHEY; CDR2 reads SVGEGT. The length of the CDR3 is 15 residues. The CDR3 sequence: CASSLAPVGRNEQFF.

The chain combines TRBV28 with TRBJ2-5; TCRdb proposes TRBD1, but this gene call is untestable without DNA. This CDR3 contains 17 residues. Germline loops: CDR1 MDHEN, CDR2 SYDVKM. The CDR3 region is CASSTPPGHTIGETQYF.

J is TRBJ1-4 and V is TRBV5-1. The CDR3 spans 14 residues. Germline-derived CDR1 and CDR2 are SGHRS and YFSETQ. CDR3 in amino acids: CASSLGGKNEKLFF.

The chain combines TRBV19 with TRBJ2-1. Germline assignment: CDR1 LNHDA and CDR2 SQIVND (reference sequence). This CDR3 is 15 amino acids long. The CDR3 is CASSITDSSYNEQFF.

J is TRBJ2-1 and V is TRBV29-1; TCRdb lists TRBD1, though no DNA is available to test this call. The CDR3 is 16 amino acids. Per germline, CDR1 SQVTM and CDR2 ANQGSEA. This CDR3 is CSVGSPRGSSYNEQFF.

This chain connects TRBV18 to TRBJ2-2. This CDR3 is built from 11 residues. The germline V gene has CDR1 KGHSH and CDR2 LQKENI. The CDR3 loop reads CASSLTGELFF.

The rearrangement links TRBV21-1 to TRBJ2-3; TCRdb gives TRBD1 as the D gene, but with no DNA this cannot be confirmed. TRBV21-1 is flagged as a pseudogene. The CDR3 consists of 16 residues. The CDR3 is CASSSPGPASTDTQYF.

This chain uses TRBV7-9 with TRBJ2-1. The CDR3 spans 14 residues. CDR1 is SEHNR and CDR2 is FQNEAQ in the germline V gene (reference sequence). The CDR3: CASSSDPTLDEQFF.

This chain joins TRBV30 and TRBJ1-1; as DNA is missing, the TRBD1 call by TCRdb cannot be tested. CDR3 length equals 14 residues. The germline gives CDR1 GTSNPN, CDR2 SVGIG (reference sequence). The CDR3 is CAWSIGHDVAEAFF.

The chain joins TRBV6-2 or TRBV6-3 to TRBJ1-2; as DNA is missing, the TRBD1 call by TCRdb cannot be tested. CDR1 MNHEY and CDR2 SVGEGT come from the germline V gene. CDR3 length equals 16 residues. This CDR3 is CASSLMGEIIIDGYTF.

The V and J genes are TRBV7-9 and TRBJ2-7; TCRdb picks TRBD1, but there is no DNA to check that call. The germline gives CDR1 SEHNR, CDR2 FQNEAQ (reference sequence). The CDR3 covers 15 residues. This CDR3 reads CASSPRRDRDYEQYF.

The rearrangement joins TRBV5-1 to TRBJ1-1. This CDR3 contains 14 residues. The germline CDR1 and CDR2 sequences are SGHRS and YFSETQ. The CDR3 reads CASSLLAENTEAFF.

This rearrangement joins TRBV6-2 or TRBV6-3 to TRBJ2-1; with no DNA, the TCRdb D assignment of TRBD2 cannot be verified. Per the germline V gene, CDR1 is MNHEY and CDR2 is SVGEGT. The CDR3 has 18 amino acids. The CDR3 loop is CASSYPPGGETDYNEQFF.

The chain recombines TRBV4-1 with TRBJ2-3. The CDR3 length is 13 residues. Per the germline V gene, CDR1 is MGHRA and CDR2 is YSYEKL. CDR3 protein: CASSPPTLDTQYF.

The chain is built from TRBV7-9 and TRBJ2-5; TCRdb lists TRBD1, though no DNA is available to test this call. Germline V CDR1 and CDR2: SEHNR, FQNEAQ (reference sequence). CDR3 length: 16 amino acids. This CDR3 reads CASSLVRGSGLETQYF.

This clonotype is labeled large based on frequency. The rearrangement uses TRBV7-9 and TRBJ1-5. This CDR3 has 12 amino acids. Germline CDR1 is SEHNR and CDR2 is FQNEAQ (reference sequence). CDR3 sequence reads: CASEGLNQPQHF.

This rearrangement joins TRBV12-3 or TRBV12-4 to TRBJ2-3; TCRdb proposes TRBD1, but this gene call is untestable without DNA. There are 13 residues in the CDR3. CDR3 sequence reads: CASSRDSTDTQYF.

The chain combines TRBV6-1 with TRBJ2-3; TCRdb proposes TRBD2, but this gene call is untestable without DNA. This CDR3 is built from 15 residues. Germline V CDR1 and CDR2: MNHNS, SASEGT. CDR3 sequence reads: CASSGPSGYTDTQYF.

This chain joins TRBV10-3 and TRBJ1-2; TCRdb names TRBD1, which stays unverified in the absence of DNA. This CDR3 contains 17 residues. Germline V gene lookup returns CDR1 ENHRY and CDR2 SYGVKD. The CDR3 sequence: CAITDYRDRFDNYGYTF.

The chain uses TRBV3-1 and TRBJ2-5; the D gene TCRdb calls, TRBD1, cannot be checked with no DNA. CDR1 is LGHDT and CDR2 is YNNKEL in the germline V gene (reference sequence). CDR3 length: 17 amino acids. CDR3 region: CASRPAGLGARVGTQYF.

The CDR3 protein is CASSQERAHGYTF. The chain uses TRBV4-3 and TRBJ1-2. Germline values: CDR1 LGHNA, CDR2 YSLEER. CDR3 length: 13 amino acids.

The chain joins TRBV6-5 to TRBJ2-7; the D call from TCRdb, TRBD1, cannot be confirmed without DNA. CDR3 length: 13 residues. Germline V gene lookup returns CDR1 MNHEY and CDR2 SVGAGI. This CDR3 is CASRQGSSYEQYF.

The V call is TRBV4-1, the J call TRBJ2-7; no DNA is available, so the TRBD2 call from TCRdb remains unchecked. This CDR3 has 15 amino acids. Germline V gene lookup returns CDR1 MGHRA and CDR2 YSYEKL. CDR3 protein: CASSQLAGANYEQYF.

The chain joins TRBV19 to TRBJ2-7; TCRdb reports TRBD1, a call that lacks DNA to check it against. The CDR3 is 16 amino acids. CDR1 LNHDA and CDR2 SQIVND come from the germline V gene (reference sequence). The CDR3 here is CASSSTGTGFLLEQYF.

V usage is TRBV6-2 or TRBV6-3 and J usage is TRBJ2-1. The V gene's germline CDR1 is MNHEY and CDR2 SVGEGT. The CDR3 is 16 residues long. The CDR3 region is CASSYSTVFSYNEQFF.

The CDR3 here is CSARAPDRGHNSPLHF. This chain uses TRBV20-1 with TRBJ1-6; as DNA is missing, the TRBD1 call by TCRdb cannot be tested. The CDR3 totals 16 residues. CDR1 is DFQATT, CDR2 SNEGSKA, per germline (reference sequence).

Judged by frequency, this clonotype is medium-sized. The genes are TRBV20-1 and TRBJ1-5. The V gene's germline CDR1 is DFQATT and CDR2 SNEGSKA (reference sequence). The CDR3 runs to 18 residues. CDR3 sequence: CSARPRSWDAIRNQPQHF.